This record concerns one T cell receptor (beta chain) sequence. The antigen is undetermined. TCRdb's copy holds only in-frame clones and misses some; the assay was immunoSEQ multiplex PCR. The sample lists around 80,000 clones, 65% to 90% seen once, with roughly 3% in the top ten. The record originates from a study of OX40 agonist ivuxolimab in advanced cancers. Findings and limits, study-wide: Expanded clones were, on average, more numerous in CD8+ T cells than in CD4+.

The germline CDR1 and CDR2 sequences are MNHEY and SMNVEV (reference sequence). The CDR3 length is 14 residues. The junction had 2 bases not matched to a gene; V was cut back by 2 bases and J by 7 bases. The chain carries TRBV27 and TRBJ2-1, with 10 bases identical to TRBD2. This clonotype was obtained from an adult with an advanced solid tumor such as melanoma, head and neck, liver or kidney cancer. Sequenced material: CD4+ or CD8+ T cells sorted from blood, taken in a trial of the OX40 agonist ivuxolimab. The CDR3 coding sequence is TGTGCCAGCAGTTTAGCACTAGCGGGAAATGAGCAGTTCTTC. Protein sequence: CASSLALAGNEQFF.